Listed here are 22 T cell receptor beta chains from one sample, sequenced in a study of molecular identifiers for immune sequencing clone quantification. Each CDR3 protein gets one entry after TCRdb re-called the PCR reads with MiXCR. This table has over 550,000 distinct CDR3 sequences, 25% appearing once. The sequenced sample consisted of naive CD8+ T cells from blood, with Jurkat cell RNA spiked in. As for subset: FACS-sorted CD8+CD4-CCR7+CD45RA+ naive T cells. These TCRs come from a human donor in good health. Some libraries in this study had Jurkat cell RNA spiked in.

The CDR3 DNA reads as TGTGCCAGTAATCTGGCGGGGACAGGGGGCGACTACACCTTC. It codes for CASNLAGTGGDYTF. V and J are TRBV19 and TRBJ1-2, with 12 bases matching TRBD1. Per the germline V gene, CDR1 is LNHDA and CDR2 is SQIVND (reference sequence). The V segment lost 7 bases and the J segment 10 bases; nucleotides outside the gene matches: 10. CDR3 length: 14 amino acids.

Notes on this clonotype: Given a much more abundant clone one base away, this may be a read error. The rearrangement links TRBV20-1 to TRBJ2-7, with 7 positions matching TRBD1. Germline V gives CDR1 DFQATT, CDR2 SNEGSKA (reference sequence). This CDR3 region has 11 residues. The DNA for the CDR3 is TGCAGTGCGGAACAGGGGTGGGAGCGGTACTTC. This translates into CSAEQGWERYF.

This clonotype was counted between two and nine times. The genes are TRBV6-6 and TRBJ2-5, with D possibly called TRBD1 or TRBD2 (6 bases each). Looked up from germline, CDR1 is MNHNY and CDR2 is SVGAGI (reference sequence). V lost 6 bases to trimming and J lost 4 bases, with 15 bases between them. This CDR3 contains 14 residues. The CDR3 bases are TGTGCCAGCAGGGGAAACGGGGGCGGAGAGACCCAGTACTTC. It is translated as CASRGNGGGETQYF.

This clonotype appeared many times. The rearrangement joins TRBV7-3 to TRBJ1-1; D gene unclear. The CDR3 extends over 13 amino acids. CDR1 and CDR2 from the germline V gene are SGHTA and FQGTGA. Trimming left V 5 bases short and J 1 base short, with 8 bases between. CDR3 nucleotide sequence: TGTGCCAGCAGCATGGGCCCGAACACTGAAGCTTTCTTT. Translation gives CASSMGPNTEAFF.

This clonotype was recorded at least ten times. The V gene is TRBV20-1, the J gene TRBJ1-1, with D perhaps TRBD1 (5 bases). The V end lost 6 bases, the J end lost 3 bases, and 26 bases lay between the germline ends. The CDR3 has 17 amino acids. CDR1 is DFQATT, CDR2 SNEGSKA, per germline (reference sequence). In DNA, the CDR3 is TGCAGTGCCCCGACCGTCACAGGTTCCCCGGTCGACACTGAAGCTTTCTTT. Amino acids: CSAPTVTGSPVDTEAFF.

This clonotype was seen only a few times. This sequence joins TRBV12-3 or TRBV12-4 and TRBJ2-7; either TRBD1 or TRBD2 may supply D (5 bases each). This CDR3 has 14 amino acids. V lost 11 bases to trimming and J lost 0 bases, with 17 bases between them. The CDR3 DNA reads TGTGCCGTAGCCGGGACCGACTCCTCCTACGAGCAGTACTTC. This translates into CAVAGTDSSYEQYF.

A word on this clonotype: Just one base apart from a much larger clone, this may be a read error. The gene calls are TRBV9 and TRBJ2-3, with D unclear. Germline CDR1 SGDLS, CDR2 YYNGEE. The CDR3 runs to 12 residues. The CDR3 protein is CASSDYSDTRYF. The CDR3 DNA follows: TGTGCCAGCAGCGACTATTCAGATACGCGGTATTTT.

This clonotype was seen at least ten times. The chain joins TRBV19 to TRBJ2-5; 8 bases map to TRBD1. CDR1 LNHDA and CDR2 SQIVND come from the germline V gene (reference sequence). After removal of 10 bases from V and 5 bases from J, the junction contained 9 bases not matched to a gene. The CDR3 is 13 amino acids. CDR3 sequence: CATADRAPETQYF. The CDR3, as DNA: TGTGCCACCGCGGACAGGGCCCCGGAGACCCAGTACTTC.

Many counts were recorded for this clonotype. The rearrangement uses TRBV5-1 and TRBJ1-1; no firm D call. The germline gives CDR1 SGHRS, CDR2 YFSETQ. The CDR3 contains 14 residues. Trimming left V 3 bases short and J 1 base short, with 10 bases between. CDR3 coding DNA: TGCGCCAGCAGCTCCCGAATTGGGAACACTGAAGCTTTCTTT. This gives the protein CASSSRIGNTEAFF.

The table lists this clonotype with a few counts. The rearrangement joins TRBV27 to TRBJ2-2, with TRBD2 as a possible D gene (6 bases). V lost 0 bases to trimming and J lost 6 bases, with 17 bases between them. Germline values: CDR1 MNHEY, CDR2 SMNVEV (reference sequence). This CDR3 contains 17 residues. The CDR3 is CASSLSSAWEEAGELFF. The CDR3 bases are TGTGCCAGCAGTTTATCGTCAGCGTGGGAGGAGGCCGGGGAGCTGTTTTTT.

For this clonotype: No conserved phenylalanine or tryptophan is present at the end of the CDR3, so a read error is the likely explanation. V usage is TRBV7-9 and J usage is TRBJ2-3; D is unclear. Germline CDR1 and CDR2: SEHNR and FQNEAQ (reference sequence). Trimming took off 5 bases at V and 6 bases at J, with 9 bases between the two ends. This CDR3 is 12 amino acids long. The CDR3 reads CASSPAADTQYL. CDR3 bases: TGTGCCAGCAGCCCAGCTGCGGATACGCAGTATCTT.

This clonotype was detected a few times. The chain couples TRBV7-9 to TRBJ2-6, with D tentatively TRBD1 (6 bases). V was clipped by 0 bases and J by 0 bases, with 12 bases between them. In germline, CDR1 is SEHNR, CDR2 FQNEAQ (reference sequence). This CDR3 comprises 18 residues. The CDR3: CASSLATGPLSGANVLTF. The DNA of the CDR3 is TGTGCCAGCAGCTTAGCTACAGGGCCTCTCTCTGGGGCCAACGTCCTGACTTTC.

The rearrangement uses TRBV6-2 or TRBV6-3 and TRBJ2-1, with 8 nucleotides matching TRBD2. The CDR3 covers 17 residues. V lost 2 bases and J lost 0; bases outside the gene matches: 6. Germline CDR1 and CDR2: MNHEY and SVGEGT. The CDR3 loop is CASSYVAGGSSYNEQFF. As DNA, the CDR3 is TGTGCCAGCAGTTACGTGGCGGGGGGTAGCTCCTACAATGAGCAGTTCTTC.

This clonotype has a count of ten or more. V gene TRBV5-6 combines with J gene TRBJ1-1; D is uncertain. There are 12 residues in the CDR3. V lost 1 base, J lost 8 bases, and 9 bases lay in between. Per germline, CDR1 SGHDT and CDR2 YYEEEE. Here the CDR3 reads CASSLYTAEAFF. CDR3 bases: TGTGCCAGCAGCTTGTATACAGCCGAAGCTTTCTTT. The complete variable domain, with remaining parts taken from reference TRBV5-6 and TRBJ1-1, reads DAGVTQSPTHLIKTRGQQVTLRCSPKSGHDTVSWYQQALGQGPQFIFQYYEEEERQRGNFPDRFSGHQFPNYSSELNVNALLLGDSALYLCASSLYTAEAFFGQGTRLTVV.

This clonotype was seen at least ten times. This chain joins TRBV7-9 and TRBJ1-2; D remains unclear. This CDR3 spans 13 amino acids. Trimming took 5 bases from V and 4 from J, leaving 11 bases between them. Germline loops: CDR1 SEHNR, CDR2 FQNEAQ (reference sequence). CDR3 nucleotides: TGTGCCAGCAGCCCCCCATTTCTCTATGGCTACACCTTC. Amino acids: CASSPPFLYGYTF.

As regards this clonotype: The junction and the germline gene differ at one end; a read error may be behind it. This chain links TRBV27 with TRBJ2-2; TRBD2 is a possible D gene (5 bases). The germline V gene encodes CDR1 MNHEY and CDR2 SMNVEV (reference sequence). CDR3 length: 13 residues. The CDR3 is CATSLTGTGELFF. The CDR3 DNA reads TGTGCCACCAGTTTAACGGGGACCGGGGAGCTGTTTTTT.

This clonotype was picked up a small number of times. The V and J genes are TRBV4-1 and TRBJ2-1; D possibly uses TRBD1 or TRBD2 (5 bases each). Germline values: CDR1 MGHRA, CDR2 YSYEKL. The V end was cut by 3 bases, the J end by 8 bases, with 11 bases between. This CDR3 has 13 residues. CDR3 region: CASSHPLGDEQFF. The DNA for the CDR3 is TGCGCCAGCAGCCACCCACTGGGGGATGAGCAGTTCTTC.

On this clonotype itself: This may be a read error, as it is one base from a much larger clone. This chain joins TRBV5-1 and TRBJ2-7; 8 bases line up with TRBD1. Trimming removed 3 bases from V and 5 bases from J; junction bases left unmatched: 4. The CDR3 is 13 amino acids. Germline V gives CDR1 SGHRS, CDR2 YFSETQ. In DNA form, the CDR3 reads TGCGCCAGCAGCTCGACAGGGGACAACGAGCAGTACTTC. It codes for CASSSTGDNEQYF.

In its sample, this clonotype was seen many times. The chain joins TRBV27 to TRBJ2-7; D is perhaps TRBD2 (5 bases). CDR1 is MNHEY, CDR2 SMNVEV, per germline (reference sequence). This CDR3 is built from 14 residues. V lost 4 bases to trimming and J lost 0 bases, with 10 bases between them. The CDR3 coding sequence is TGTGCCAGCAGTTATAGAGGGCGCTCCTACGAGCAGTACTTC. Translated, it gives CASSYRGRSYEQYF.

The CDR3 sequence: CACHFGGAGNEQFF. The CDR3 bases are TGTGCCTGCCATTTTGGCGGGGCCGGGAATGAGCAGTTCTTC. The rearrangement uses TRBV30 and TRBJ2-1, with TRBD2 as a possible D gene (6 bases). The germline CDR1 and CDR2 sequences are GTSNPN and SVGIG (reference sequence). V lost 6 bases to trimming and J lost 7 bases, with 19 bases between them. The CDR3 runs 14 residues.

This clonotype appeared many times. The chain is built from TRBV2 and TRBJ2-3, with 10 positions matching TRBD1. The germline gives CDR1 SNHLY, CDR2 FYNNEI. The V and J ends lost 6 bases and 1 base, in that order; junction bases with no gene match: 1. The CDR3 loop spans 14 amino acids. The CDR3, as DNA: TGTGCCAGCAGGGGGACAGGGGGCACAGATACGCAGTATTTT. The encoded protein is CASRGTGGTDTQYF.

This clonotype was picked up many times. The chain carries TRBV5-1 and TRBJ2-7, with 7 bases that match TRBD2. CDR1 and CDR2 (germline): SGHRS, YFSETQ. CDR3 size: 16 residues. V lost 4 bases and J lost 0; bases outside the gene matches: 10. CDR3 residues: CASSHGQAGSSYEQYF. The CDR3 coding sequence is TGCGCCAGCAGCCATGGTCAAGCGGGGAGCTCCTACGAGCAGTACTTC.